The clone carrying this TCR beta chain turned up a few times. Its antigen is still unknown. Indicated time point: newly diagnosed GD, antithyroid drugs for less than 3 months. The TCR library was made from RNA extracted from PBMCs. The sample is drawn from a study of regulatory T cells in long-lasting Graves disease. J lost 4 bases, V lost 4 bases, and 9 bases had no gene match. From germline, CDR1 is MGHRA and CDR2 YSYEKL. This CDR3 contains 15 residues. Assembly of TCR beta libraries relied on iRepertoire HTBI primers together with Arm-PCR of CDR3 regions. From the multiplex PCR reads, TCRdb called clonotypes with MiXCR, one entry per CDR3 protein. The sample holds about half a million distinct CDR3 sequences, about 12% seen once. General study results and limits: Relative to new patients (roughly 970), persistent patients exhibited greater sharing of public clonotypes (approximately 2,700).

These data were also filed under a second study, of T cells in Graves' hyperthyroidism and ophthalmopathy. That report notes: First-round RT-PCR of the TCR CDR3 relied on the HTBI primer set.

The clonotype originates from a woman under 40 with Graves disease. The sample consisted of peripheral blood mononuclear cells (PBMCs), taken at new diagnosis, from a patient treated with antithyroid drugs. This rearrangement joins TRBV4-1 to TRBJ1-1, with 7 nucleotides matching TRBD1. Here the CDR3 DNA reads TGCGCCAGCAGCCGCGGCGACAGGGTCGGCACTGAAGCTTTCTTT. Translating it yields CASSRGDRVGTEAFF.